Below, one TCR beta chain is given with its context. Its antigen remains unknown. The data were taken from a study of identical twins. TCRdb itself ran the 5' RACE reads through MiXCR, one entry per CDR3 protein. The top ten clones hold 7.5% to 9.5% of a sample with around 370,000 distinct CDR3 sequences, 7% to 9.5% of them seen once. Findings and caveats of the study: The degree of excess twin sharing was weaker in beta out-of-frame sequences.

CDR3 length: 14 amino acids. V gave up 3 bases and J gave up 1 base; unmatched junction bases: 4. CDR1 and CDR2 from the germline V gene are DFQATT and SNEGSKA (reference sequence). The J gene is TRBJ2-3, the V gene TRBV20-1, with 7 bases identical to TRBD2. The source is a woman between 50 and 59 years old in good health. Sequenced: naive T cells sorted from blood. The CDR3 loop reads CSASPLAGTDTQYF. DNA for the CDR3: TGCAGTGCTAGTCCCCTAGCGGGCACAGATACGCAGTATTTT.